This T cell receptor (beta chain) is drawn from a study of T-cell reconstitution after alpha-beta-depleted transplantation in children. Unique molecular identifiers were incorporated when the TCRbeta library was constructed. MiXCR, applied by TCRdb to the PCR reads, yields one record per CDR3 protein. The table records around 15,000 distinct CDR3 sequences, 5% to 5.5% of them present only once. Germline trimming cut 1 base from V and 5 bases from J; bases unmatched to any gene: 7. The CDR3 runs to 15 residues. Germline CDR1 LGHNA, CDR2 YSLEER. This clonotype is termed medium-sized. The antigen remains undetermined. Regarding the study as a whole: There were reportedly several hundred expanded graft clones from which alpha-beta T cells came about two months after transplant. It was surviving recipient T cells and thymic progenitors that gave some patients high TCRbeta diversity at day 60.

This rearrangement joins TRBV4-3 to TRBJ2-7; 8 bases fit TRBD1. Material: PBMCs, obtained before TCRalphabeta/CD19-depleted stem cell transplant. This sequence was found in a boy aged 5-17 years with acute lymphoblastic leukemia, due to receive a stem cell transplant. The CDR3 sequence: CASSQGTGPTNEQYF. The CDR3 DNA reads TGCGCCAGCAGCCAAGGGACAGGGCCAACTAACGAGCAGTACTTC.